This record looks at one TCR beta chain sequence and its context. The data were produced by immunoSEQ multiplex PCR, yet TCRdb's version contains in-frame clones alone and is incomplete. The sample has 75,000 to 90,000 clones, about 93% seen once. This CDR3 region has 14 residues. V lost 2 bases and J lost 4, with 11 bases in between. The germline V gene has CDR1 MDHEN and CDR2 SYDVKM. This sample is drawn from a study of OX40 agonist ivuxolimab in advanced cancers. Turning to the study itself: Of the patients, three showed partial responses, one with hepatocellular carcinoma and two with cutaneous melanoma.

The TCR comes from an adult with an advanced solid tumor such as melanoma, head and neck, liver or kidney cancer. This chain links TRBV28 with TRBJ1-1; the D is unclear. The input for sequencing was CD4+ or CD8+ T cells sorted from blood, taken in a trial of the OX40 agonist ivuxolimab. CDR3 nucleotides: TGTGCCAGCAGTTTAAACCTTAAGGGCACTGAAGCTTTCTTT. It translates to CASSLNLKGTEAFF.